This passage covers 5 T cell receptor beta chains from one sample sequenced in a study of shared clonotypes between healthy human individuals. Naivety among CD8 cells was defined by CD45RO negativity and positive CCR7 selection, thereby excluding terminally differentiated effector memory CD45RA+ cells. The data were produced by immunoSEQ multiplex PCR, yet TCRdb's version contains in-frame clones alone and is incomplete. The sample shows around 1.9 million clones, 90% to 95% of them seen only once. Source material: naive CD8+ T cells from PBMCs. The receptors stem from a man aged 18 to 30 in good health. Some clones in this sample may be carry-over from other donors' samples.

This chain uses TRBV9 with TRBJ1-3; D call uncertain. The germline CDR1 and CDR2 sequences are SGDLS and YYNGEE. V lost 0 bases to trimming and J lost 0 bases, with 16 bases between them. This CDR3 has 18 residues. The CDR3 DNA sequence: TGTGCCAGCAGCGTAGCTACATGGGAGGACTACTCTGGAAACACCATATATTTT. Amino acids: CASSVATWEDYSGNTIYF.

The V and J genes are TRBV21-1 and TRBJ1-1. TRBV21-1 is flagged as a pseudogene. The CDR3 has 11 amino acids. CDR3 in amino acids: CARGREAEAFF. The CDR3 DNA follows: TGTGCCAGGGGGAGGGAGGCTGAAGCTTTCTTT.

The chain uses TRBV5-1 and TRBJ2-5, with a tentative D call TRBD2 (7 bases). Germline lookup yields CDR1 SGHRS and CDR2 YFSETQ. This CDR3 region has 16 residues. Trimming removed 2 bases at V and 4 bases at J, with 18 bases between. CDR3 protein: CASSLDGKRGGETQYF. DNA of the CDR3: TGCGCCAGCAGCTTAGACGGGAAGAGGGGGGGAGAGACCCAGTACTTC. Combining the CDR3 with reference TRBV5-1 and TRBJ2-5 gives the whole variable domain KAGVTQTPRYLIKTRGQQVTLSCSPISGHRSVSWYQQTPGQGLQFLFEYFSETQRNKGNFPGRFSGRQFSNSRSEMNVSTLELGDSALYLCASSLDGKRGGETQYFGPGTRLLVL.

V is TRBV9 and J is TRBJ2-3; D assignment may be TRBD1 or TRBD2 (5 bases each). Germline lookup yields CDR1 SGDLS and CDR2 YYNGEE. Trimming removed 4 bases at V and 10 bases at J, with 13 bases between. The CDR3 spans 12 residues. This CDR3 reads CASSRDPRPQYF. The CDR3 DNA reads as TGTGCCAGCAGCCGGGACCCCCGGCCGCAGTATTTT.

The genes are TRBV7-9 and TRBJ2-7; no firm D call. The CDR3 contains 14 residues. Looked up from germline, CDR1 is SEHNR and CDR2 is FQNEAQ (reference sequence). Trimming left V 2 bases short and J 2 bases short, with 10 bases between. The CDR3 DNA sequence: TGTGCCAGCAGCTTAAGGTCCGTCACCTACGAGCAGTACTTC. This sequence encodes CASSLRSVTYEQYF.